This TCR beta chain was profiled in a study of T cell responses to AZD1222 COVID-19 vaccine. Profiling relied on immunoSEQ multiplex PCR, and the TCRdb table lists in-frame clones only, not all of them. Counted here are 150,000 to 200,000 clones, almost 90% occurring once; the ten biggest clones make up around 10%. The V gene end was trimmed by 2 bases and the J gene end by 5 bases; junction bases not matched to a gene: 1. CDR3 size: 14 residues. CDR1 is SGHRS, CDR2 YFSETQ, per germline. This clone was observed a handful of times. The chain has TRBV5-1 and TRBJ2-7, with 13 bases identical to TRBD2. The specimen comprised peripheral blood, sampled 28 days after the second AZD1222 dose. The receptor was isolated from an adult who received the AZD1222 COVID-19 vaccine. This chain's CDR3 is CASSFGLAGDEQYF. DNA for the CDR3: TGCGCCAGCAGCTTCGGACTAGCGGGGGACGAGCAGTACTTC.